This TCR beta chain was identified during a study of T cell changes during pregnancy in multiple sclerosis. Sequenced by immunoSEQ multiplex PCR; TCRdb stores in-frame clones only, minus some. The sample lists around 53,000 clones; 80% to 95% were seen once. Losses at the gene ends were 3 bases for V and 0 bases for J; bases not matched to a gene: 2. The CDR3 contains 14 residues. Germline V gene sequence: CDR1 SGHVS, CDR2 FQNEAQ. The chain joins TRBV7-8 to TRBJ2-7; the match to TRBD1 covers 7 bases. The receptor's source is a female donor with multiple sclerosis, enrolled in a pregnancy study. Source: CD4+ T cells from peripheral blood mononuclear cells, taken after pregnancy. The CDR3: CASSLNRGSYEQYF. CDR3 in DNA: TGTGCCAGCAGCTTGAACAGGGGCTCCTACGAGCAGTACTTC.